These T cell receptor beta chains were read from a single sample in a study of blood T cell repertoires in COVID-19. The table came from immunoSEQ multiplex PCR; TCRdb's copy has only in-frame clones and leaves some out. Of over 200,000 clones listed, roughly 87% were seen once; the top ten hold about 1.9%. Sequencing was performed on peripheral blood. These receptors originate from a man aged 40-50 years with active or convalescent COVID-19. The conserved cysteine and the conserved F or W are not part of the CDR3 here. Fields, in order: D gene, clone size, V gene, J gene, CDR3 protein. A D gene is named only where the DNA matches it firmly. The listing skips clone size in some rows; elsewhere it reads once, few, many or a size class.

d_gene: TRBD1
abundance: NA
v_gene: TRBV27
j_gene: TRBJ2-7
CDR3aa: ASSPGQGPLDEQY

d_gene: TRBD2
abundance: NA
v_gene: TRBV4-2
j_gene: TRBJ2-5
CDR3aa: ASSSRLAGSSETQY

d_gene: TRBD1
abundance: NA
v_gene: TRBV29-1
j_gene: TRBJ1-1
CDR3aa: SVGTGANTEAF

d_gene: NA
abundance: NA
v_gene: TRBV4-1
j_gene: TRBJ2-1
CDR3aa: ASSQDPPSYNEQF

d_gene: NA
abundance: NA
v_gene: TRBV2
j_gene: TRBJ2-7
CDR3aa: ASQVQASSYEQY

d_gene: TRBD1
abundance: NA
v_gene: TRBV4-1
j_gene: TRBJ1-1
CDR3aa: ASSQPPGQARTF

d_gene: TRBD2
abundance: NA
v_gene: TRBV28
j_gene: TRBJ2-7
CDR3aa: ASSGEGLAGDGYEQY

d_gene: NA
abundance: NA
v_gene: TRBV28
j_gene: TRBJ2-7
CDR3aa: ASSISSTGEGQY

d_gene: TRBD1
abundance: NA
v_gene: TRBV5-6
j_gene: TRBJ2-7
CDR3aa: ASSYPGQGWYEQY

d_gene: NA
abundance: NA
v_gene: TRBV15
j_gene: TRBJ1-5
CDR3aa: ATSRADHGYSNQPQH

d_gene: NA
abundance: NA
v_gene: TRBV28
j_gene: TRBJ2-7
CDR3aa: ASTTVSSYEQY

d_gene: TRBD1
abundance: NA
v_gene: TRBV3-1/TRBV3-2
j_gene: TRBJ1-1
CDR3aa: ASSLVQGAGTEAF

d_gene: NA
abundance: NA
v_gene: TRBV28
j_gene: TRBJ1-5
CDR3aa: ASSLPPQGRQPQH

d_gene: TRBD1
abundance: few
v_gene: TRBV5-1
j_gene: TRBJ1-1
CDR3aa: ASSITGQGGTEAF

d_gene: NA
abundance: NA
v_gene: TRBV6-5
j_gene: TRBJ2-2
CDR3aa: ASSLYSNTGELF

d_gene: NA
abundance: NA
v_gene: TRBV30
j_gene: TRBJ1-5
CDR3aa: AWSVGTHSNQPQH

d_gene: NA
abundance: NA
v_gene: TRBV27
j_gene: TRBJ1-1
CDR3aa: ASSPVGGNTEAF

d_gene: TRBD1
abundance: NA
v_gene: TRBV7-9
j_gene: TRBJ1-4
CDR3aa: ASSSGQGANEKLF

d_gene: NA
abundance: once
v_gene: TRBV18
j_gene: TRBJ2-7
CDR3aa: ASSPGVGLYEQY

d_gene: NA
abundance: NA
v_gene: TRBV7-3
j_gene: TRBJ2-1
CDR3aa: ASSPQGGTYNEQF

d_gene: NA
abundance: NA
v_gene: TRBV27
j_gene: TRBJ1-2
CDR3aa: ASSLGGEGNYGYT

d_gene: NA
abundance: once
v_gene: TRBV10-2
j_gene: TRBJ2-1
CDR3aa: ASGRGNEQF

d_gene: NA
abundance: NA
v_gene: TRBV20-1
j_gene: TRBJ2-7
CDR3aa: SASDLRDYEQY

d_gene: TRBD2
abundance: NA
v_gene: TRBV7-8
j_gene: TRBJ2-7
CDR3aa: ASSPWTRTNYEQY

d_gene: NA
abundance: NA
v_gene: TRBV7-2
j_gene: TRBJ2-1
CDR3aa: ASSFSAGENEQF

d_gene: NA
abundance: NA
v_gene: TRBV30
j_gene: TRBJ1-1
CDR3aa: ALAFAGNTEAF

d_gene: TRBD2
abundance: NA
v_gene: TRBV27
j_gene: TRBJ2-1
CDR3aa: ASSLIAGEGFNEQF

d_gene: NA
abundance: few
v_gene: TRBV27
j_gene: TRBJ2-6
CDR3aa: ASSLRGSTGANVLT

d_gene: TRBD2
abundance: NA
v_gene: TRBV20-1
j_gene: TRBJ2-1
CDR3aa: SASRTSGDSYNEQF

d_gene: TRBD1
abundance: NA
v_gene: TRBV6-1
j_gene: TRBJ2-1
CDR3aa: ASSENGPGGYNEQF